Below, 8 T cell receptor beta chains from the same sample are listed, as sequenced in a study of blood T cell repertoires in COVID-19. Sequencing was performed with immunoSEQ multiplex PCR; in TCRdb, only in-frame clones are kept and a portion is missing. The table includes more than 95,000 clones, less than 90% detected once. The specimen was peripheral blood. Receptors were obtained from a human donor in a cohort sampled during active COVID-19.

This clone was counted a few times. This chain connects TRBV27 to TRBJ2-2; TRBD1 aligns across 7 bases. Germline V CDR1 and CDR2: MNHEY, SMNVEV (reference sequence). This CDR3 comprises 13 residues. V lost 5 bases to trimming and J lost 4 bases; unmatched junction nucleotides: 1. The CDR3 DNA sequence: TGTGCCAGCAGTCGACAGGGCACCGGGGAGCTGTTTTTT. It codes for CASSRQGTGELFF.

The rearrangement joins TRBV29-1 to TRBJ2-1, with TRBD2 matching 11 bases. CDR1 and CDR2 from the germline V gene are SQVTM and ANQGSEA. Germline trimming cut 3 bases from V and 2 bases from J; bases unmatched to any gene: 6. The length of the CDR3 is 16 residues. The CDR3 loop reads CSVDGASGGTYNEQFF. The CDR3 region has the DNA TGCAGCGTTGATGGGGCTAGCGGGGGGACCTACAATGAGCAGTTCTTC.

The V and J genes are TRBV6-4 and TRBJ1-2, with 7 bases fitting TRBD1. The CDR3 is 14 amino acids. The germline V gene encodes CDR1 MRHNA and CDR2 SNTAGT. The V and J ends lost 5 bases and 7 bases, in that order; junction bases with no gene match: 10. In nucleotides, the CDR3 is TGTGCCAGCAGTACAGGGGACCTCGCCGGTGGCTACACCTTC. Its protein is CASSTGDLAGGYTF.

The rearrangement uses TRBV5-1 and TRBJ2-1; 7 bases line up with TRBD2. CDR3 length: 15 amino acids. J was trimmed by 10 bases and V by 0 bases; bases with no gene match: 10. In germline, CDR1 is SGHRS, CDR2 YFSETQ. The CDR3 DNA reads TGCGCCAGCAGCTTGGCTACGACTAGCCGAGGGGAGCAGTTCTTC. Its protein is CASSLATTSRGEQFF.

The V and J genes are TRBV6-2 or TRBV6-3 and TRBJ1-5, with 10 positions matching TRBD1. The CDR3 has 14 amino acids. In germline, CDR1 is MNHEY, CDR2 SVGEGT. Unmatched junction bases numbered 5, after V lost 6 bases and J lost 6 bases. In DNA, the CDR3 is TGTGCCAGCAGCGGACAGGGGGTTAGTCAGCCCCAGCATTTT. Its protein product is CASSGQGVSQPQHF.

V usage is TRBV29-1 and J usage is TRBJ2-2; no firm D call. Germline CDR1 SQVTM, CDR2 ANQGSEA. The CDR3 length is 11 residues. V shed 3 bases and J shed 5 bases, with 4 bases lying between them. CDR3 protein: CSVDETGELFF. In nucleotides, the CDR3 is TGCAGCGTTGATGAGACCGGGGAGCTGTTTTTT.

This clone was found a few times. CDR3 protein: CASSLSQGAGNSPLHF. The CDR3 nucleotides are TGTGCCAGCAGCTTGAGCCAGGGGGCTGGGAATTCACCCCTCCACTTT. This chain uses TRBV5-4 with TRBJ1-6, with 8 positions matching TRBD1. The trim removed 1 base at V and 7 bases at J, leaving 7 bases unmatched. Per the germline V gene, CDR1 is SGHNT and CDR2 is YYREEE (reference sequence). CDR3 length equals 16 residues.

The V gene is TRBV14, the J gene TRBJ1-4; tentatively, D is TRBD1 (5 bases). This CDR3 is 13 amino acids long. Trimming removed 5 bases at V and 7 bases at J, with 11 bases between. From germline, CDR1 is SGHDN and CDR2 FVKESK. In nucleotides, the CDR3 is TGTGCCAGCAGCAGGGGCTCCGGTGAAAAACTGTTTTTT. It specifies CASSRGSGEKLFF.